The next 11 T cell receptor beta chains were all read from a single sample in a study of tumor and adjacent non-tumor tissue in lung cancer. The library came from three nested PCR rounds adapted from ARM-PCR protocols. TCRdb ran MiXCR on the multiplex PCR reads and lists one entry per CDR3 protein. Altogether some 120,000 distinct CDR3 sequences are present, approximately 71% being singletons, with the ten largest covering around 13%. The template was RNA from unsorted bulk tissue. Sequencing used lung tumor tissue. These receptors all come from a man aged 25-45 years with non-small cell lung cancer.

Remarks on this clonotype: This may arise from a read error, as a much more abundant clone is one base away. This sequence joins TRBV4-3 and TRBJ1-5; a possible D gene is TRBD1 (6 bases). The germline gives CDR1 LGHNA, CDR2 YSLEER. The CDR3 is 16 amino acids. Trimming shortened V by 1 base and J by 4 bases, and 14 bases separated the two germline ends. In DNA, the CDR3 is TGCGCCAGCAGCCAAGGGACTTGGGGGCAAAATCAGCCCCAGCATTTT. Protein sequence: CASSQGTWGQNQPQHF.

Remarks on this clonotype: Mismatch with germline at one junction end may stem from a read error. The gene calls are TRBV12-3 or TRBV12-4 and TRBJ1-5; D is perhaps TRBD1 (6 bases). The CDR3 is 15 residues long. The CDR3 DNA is TGTGCTAGCAGTTCCCGGGCCAGGGGCAATCGGCCCCAGCATTTT. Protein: CASSSRARGNRPQHF.

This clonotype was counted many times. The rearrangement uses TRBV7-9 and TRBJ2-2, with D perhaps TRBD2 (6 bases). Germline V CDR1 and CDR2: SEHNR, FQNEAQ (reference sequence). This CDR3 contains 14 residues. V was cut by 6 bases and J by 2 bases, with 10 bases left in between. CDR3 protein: CASRASVNTGELFF. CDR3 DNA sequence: TGTGCCAGCAGGGCTAGCGTTAACACCGGGGAGCTGTTTTTT.

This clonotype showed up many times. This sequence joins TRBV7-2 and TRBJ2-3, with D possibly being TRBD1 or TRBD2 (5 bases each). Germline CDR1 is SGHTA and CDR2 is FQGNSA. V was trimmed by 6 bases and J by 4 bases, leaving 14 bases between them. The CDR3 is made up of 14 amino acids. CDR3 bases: TGTGCCAGCAGGAGGCTGGGGGTTGCAGATACGCAGTATTTT. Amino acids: CASRRLGVADTQYF. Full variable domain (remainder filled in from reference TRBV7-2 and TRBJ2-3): GAGVSQSPSNKVTEKGKDVELRCDPISGHTALYWYRQSLGQGLEFLIYFQGNSAPDKSGLPSDRFSAERTGGSVSTLTIQRTQQEDSAVYLCASRRLGVADTQYFGPGTRLTVL.

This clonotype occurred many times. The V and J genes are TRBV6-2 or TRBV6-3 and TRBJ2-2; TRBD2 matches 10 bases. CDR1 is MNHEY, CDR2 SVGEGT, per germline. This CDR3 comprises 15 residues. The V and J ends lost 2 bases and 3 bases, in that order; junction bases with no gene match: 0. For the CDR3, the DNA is TGTGCCAGCAGTTACGGGACTAGCGACACCGGGGAGCTGTTTTTT. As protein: CASSYGTSDTGELFF.

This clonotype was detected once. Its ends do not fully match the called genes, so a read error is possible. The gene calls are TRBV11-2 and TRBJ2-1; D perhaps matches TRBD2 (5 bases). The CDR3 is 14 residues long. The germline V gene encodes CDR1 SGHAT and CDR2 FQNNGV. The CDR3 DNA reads TGTTCCAGCCGCCTACGCGGGCTCTACAATGAGCAGTTCTTC. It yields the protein CSSRLRGLYNEQFF.

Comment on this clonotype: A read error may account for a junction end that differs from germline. The CDR3 spells CSTREWGTGSYDQYF. In nucleotides, the CDR3 is TGCAGTACTAGAGAATGGGGAACAGGGTCCTACGATCAGTACTTC. The chain links TRBV20-1 to TRBJ2-7; maybe TRBD1 (6 bases). CDR3 length equals 15 residues. Germline V lookup: CDR1 DFQATT, CDR2 SNEGSKA (reference sequence).

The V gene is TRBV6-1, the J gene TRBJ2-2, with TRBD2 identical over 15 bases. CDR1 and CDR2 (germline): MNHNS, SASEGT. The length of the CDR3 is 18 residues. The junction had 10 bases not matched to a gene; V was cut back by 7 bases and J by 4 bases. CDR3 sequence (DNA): TGTGCCAGCACGAGAAGAGGACTAGCGGGAGGGTCCACCGGGGAGCTGTTTTTT. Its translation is CASTRRGLAGGSTGELFF.

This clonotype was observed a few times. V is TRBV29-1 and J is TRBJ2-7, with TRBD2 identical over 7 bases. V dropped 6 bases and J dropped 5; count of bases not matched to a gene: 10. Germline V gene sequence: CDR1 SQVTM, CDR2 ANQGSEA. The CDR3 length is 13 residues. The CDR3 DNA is TGCAGCGTCCTAGCGGTGACTTCGAACGAGCAGTACTTC. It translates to CSVLAVTSNEQYF.

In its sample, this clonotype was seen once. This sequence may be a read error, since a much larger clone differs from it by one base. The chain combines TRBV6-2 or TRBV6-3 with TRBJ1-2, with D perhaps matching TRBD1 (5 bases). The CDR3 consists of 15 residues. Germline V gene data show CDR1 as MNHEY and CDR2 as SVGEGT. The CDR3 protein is CARSSDTPGDYGYTF. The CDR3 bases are TGTGCCAGGAGTTCCGACACCCCGGGGGACTATGGCTACACCTTC.

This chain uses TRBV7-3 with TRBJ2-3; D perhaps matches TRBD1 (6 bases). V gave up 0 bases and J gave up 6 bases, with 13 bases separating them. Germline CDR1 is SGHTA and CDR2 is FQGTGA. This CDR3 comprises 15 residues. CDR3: CASSLTGRGADTQYF. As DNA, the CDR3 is TGTGCCAGCAGCTTAACGGGCAGGGGCGCTGATACGCAGTATTTT.